This T cell receptor (beta chain) was retrieved from a study of blood T cell repertoires in COVID-19. Study-wide background: The study drew acute and convalescent COVID-19 samples from the United States, Italy and Spain. PBMCs, B-cell-depleted T cells, or T cells were the source of the cDNA or gDNA that made up the material.

Participants came from 24 US areas, aged roughly 18 to 95 years. Cohort assignment relied on participant-reported clinical history. The data were produced by immunoSEQ multiplex PCR, yet TCRdb's version contains in-frame clones alone and is incomplete. The top ten clones hold approximately 5.6% of a sample with under 200,000 clones, 65% to 85% of them seen once. This clone was seen only a few times. V was shortened by 5 bases and J by 3 bases, with 10 bases between the two germline ends. Per germline, CDR1 LGHNA and CDR2 YNFKEQ. The CDR3 covers 13 residues. The sequence was collected from a woman aged 40 to 49 with acute COVID-19. Source material: PBMCs or T cells enriched from blood (not recorded which). The chain has TRBV4-2 and TRBJ1-2; D call uncertain. The CDR3 DNA reads TGTGCCAGCAGCGGAAGCGGGTACTATGGCTACACCTTC. It yields the protein CASSGSGYYGYTF.